This T cell receptor beta chain is drawn from a study of blood T cell repertoires in COVID-19. Looking at the study overall: Spain, Italy and the United States supplied samples that represented acute and convalescent COVID-19. PBMCs, B-cell-depleted T cells, or T cells were the source of the cDNA or gDNA that made up the material.

Source study methods: Counts of nucleated cells, estimated from reference gene primer amplification, were obtained. Sequencing was performed with immunoSEQ multiplex PCR; in TCRdb, only in-frame clones are kept and a portion is missing. Clone size and V and J calls were adopted from that table, with D and trimming inferred from the DNA. The table shows about 400,000 clones, with 85% to 90% occurring only once. Sequencing input: PBMCs or T cells enriched from blood (not recorded which). This receptor was obtained from a woman in her thirties who had recovered from COVID-19.

The chain's CDR3 is CASSGQGASYNSPLHF. The CDR3 DNA reads as TGTGCCAGCAGTGGCCAGGGGGCTTCCTATAATTCACCCCTCCACTTT. The gene calls are TRBV6-6 and TRBJ1-6, with 8 bases lining up with TRBD1. This CDR3 spans 16 amino acids. Trimming at V came to 5 bases and at J to 1 base, leaving 4 bases not matched to a gene. The germline V gene encodes CDR1 MNHNY and CDR2 SVGAGI (reference sequence).